This TCR beta chain was profiled in a study of Ad26.COV2.S vaccination and SARS-CoV-2 variants. About the study: Ad26.COV2.S, an intramuscular injection, was given once or twice 56 days apart. Overall study results and limits: Recipients of vaccine and of placebo showed similar breadth of their non-spike TCR repertoires. An underestimation of total T cell responses may have resulted from the TCR breadth and depth analyses.

Worth noting for this clone: Its antigen is as yet unknown.

The method was immunoSEQ multiplex PCR; TCRdb's version includes in-frame clones alone and lacks a portion of them. The sample carries about 400,000 clones, approximately 92% recorded once. Specified treatment: some 20 received Ad26.COV2.S at low or high dose, single or two shots; roughly five received placebo; per-sample allocation not given. Material that was analyzed had been drawn on day 63 after the first vaccine or placebo injection. Boston supplied an adult donor aged 18-55 years. The junction had 12 bases not matched to a gene; V was cut back by 6 bases and J by 0 bases. Germline loops: CDR1 SGHAT, CDR2 FQNNGV. The CDR3 is 19 residues long.

The sequence came from a person between 18 and 65 years old who received the Ad26.COV2.S COVID-19 vaccine or a placebo. The specimen comprised peripheral blood, sampled in a trial of Ad26.COV2.S vaccine versus placebo. This rearrangement joins TRBV11-2 to TRBJ2-3, with TRBD2 identical over 13 bases. The DNA for the CDR3 is TGTGCCAGCAGGCGAGCCCCGGGACTAGCGGGGATTAGCACAGATACGCAGTATTTT. This sequence encodes CASRRAPGLAGISTDTQYF.